These 21 T cell receptor beta chains came from one sample sequenced in a study of response to subunit inactivated influenza vaccine. One entry per CDR3 protein, called by TCRdb with MiXCR from the RT-PCR reads. The table shows 750,000 to 850,000 distinct CDR3 sequences, with under 20% occurring only once. The sample was PBMCs from blood, taken 4 to 6 days after vaccination. Source of these receptors: a man in his fifties who received an inactivated influenza vaccine.

This clonotype turned up a few times. The chain recombines TRBV6-5 with TRBJ1-5, with a weak D call TRBD1 (6 bases). The length of the CDR3 is 15 residues. In germline, CDR1 is MNHEY, CDR2 SVGAGI. V was pared by 3 bases and J by 3 bases, with 12 bases between. The CDR3 reads CASSYGTGYNQPQHF. CDR3 coding DNA: TGTGCCAGCAGTTATGGCACAGGGTACAATCAGCCCCAGCATTTT.

This clonotype came up many times. The rearrangement joins TRBV12-3 or TRBV12-4 to TRBJ2-5; 7 nucleotides agree with TRBD1. Trimming cost V 5 bases and J 5 bases; bases outside gene matches: 11. CDR3 length: 15 residues. The CDR3 sequence is CASSRDSLVLETQYF. The CDR3 coding sequence is TGTGCCAGCAGTAGGGACAGTCTCGTCCTGGAGACCCAGTACTTC.

This chain connects TRBV12-3 or TRBV12-4 to TRBJ2-7; D unclear. V was pared by 5 bases and J by 7 bases, with 12 bases between. The length of the CDR3 is 12 residues. Written as DNA, the CDR3 is TGTGCCAGCAGTCCAGTCGTTGGGGAGCAGTACTTC. This encodes CASSPVVGEQYF.

This clonotype was detected ten times or more. The chain has TRBV29-1 and TRBJ2-2; TRBD2 might be the D (6 bases). Trimming cost V 7 bases and J 0 bases, with 9 bases left between them. The CDR3 consists of 13 residues. Germline loops: CDR1 SQVTM, CDR2 ANQGSEA. CDR3 sequence (DNA): TGCAGCGGTCGCGGGGCGAACACCGGGGAGCTGTTTTTT. Amino acids: CSGRGANTGELFF.

This clonotype appeared many times. The chain combines TRBV12-3 or TRBV12-4 with TRBJ2-7, with a possible D match to TRBD1 (6 bases). The CDR3 is 14 amino acids. Trimming took off 4 bases at V and 3 bases at J, with 13 bases between the two ends. The CDR3 DNA follows: TGTGCCAGCAGTTCAGGGGCTCTCGGCTACGAGCAGTACTTC. This gives the protein CASSSGALGYEQYF.

This clonotype turned up a few times. The chain combines TRBV5-1 with TRBJ2-3, with 10 bases matching TRBD1. This CDR3 is 15 amino acids long. The trim removed 3 bases at V and 2 bases at J, leaving 3 bases unmatched. Per the germline V gene, CDR1 is SGHRS and CDR2 is YFSETQ. For the CDR3, the DNA is TGCGCCAGCAGCTGGGGACAGGGGTACACAGATACGCAGTATTTT. Protein product: CASSWGQGYTDTQYF.

CDR3: CASSDRGAYYEQYF. CDR3 bases: TGTGCCAGCAGTGACCGGGGGGCCTACTACGAGCAGTACTTC. This chain links TRBV2 with TRBJ2-7; tentatively, D is TRBD2 (7 bases). The CDR3 covers 14 residues. Germline CDR1 reads SNHLY; CDR2 reads FYNNEI. V was trimmed by 3 bases and J by 3 bases, leaving 12 bases between them.

This clonotype has only a few counts. The chain recombines TRBV20-1 with TRBJ2-3; D call uncertain. Trimming left V 6 bases short and J 4 bases short, with 17 bases between. The length of the CDR3 is 14 residues. CDR1 and CDR2 (germline): DFQATT, SNEGSKA (reference sequence). For the CDR3, the DNA is TGCAGTGCGCTACCCGCCCCAGAGGCAGATACGCAGTATTTT. This encodes CSALPAPEADTQYF.

Many counts were recorded for this clonotype. V usage is TRBV20-1 and J usage is TRBJ1-6; a possible D gene is TRBD1 (5 bases). Germline CDR1 reads DFQATT; CDR2 reads SNEGSKA (reference sequence). The CDR3 consists of 14 residues. The V end lost 4 bases, the J end lost 9 bases, and 16 bases lay between the germline ends. CDR3 loop: CSATWDVGGSPLHF. In DNA, the CDR3 is TGCAGTGCTACCTGGGACGTGGGGGGTTCACCCCTCCACTTT.

A word on this clonotype: This may be a read error: a much more frequent sequence differs by one nucleotide. The CDR3 spells CAFSESPGLQETQYF. CDR3 bases: TGTGCCTTCAGTGAGTCTCCCGGGCTGCAAGAGACCCAGTACTTC. This sequence joins TRBV10-3 and TRBJ2-5; D not resolved. From germline, CDR1 is ENHRY and CDR2 SYGVKD. The CDR3 has 15 residues.

In its sample, this clonotype was seen many times. The chain joins TRBV5-1 to TRBJ2-3; the D gene is possibly TRBD2 (6 bases). The CDR3 runs to 15 residues. The germline V gene has CDR1 SGHRS and CDR2 YFSETQ. V was pared by 4 bases and J by 3 bases, with 15 bases between. DNA for the CDR3: TGCGCCAGCAGCCTAGGGGACTTACAAACAGATACGCAGTATTTT. Translated, it gives CASSLGDLQTDTQYF.

The chain joins TRBV20-1 to TRBJ1-4; the D is unclear. This CDR3 has 11 amino acids. V was shortened by 7 bases and J by 5 bases, with 8 bases between the two germline ends. Per germline, CDR1 DFQATT and CDR2 SNEGSKA (reference sequence). The chain's CDR3 is CSVPLNEKLFF. The CDR3 region has the DNA TGCAGTGTTCCCTTGAATGAAAAACTGTTTTTT.

This clonotype was found a few times. The V call is TRBV20-1, the J call TRBJ2-3, with D possibly matching TRBD2 (5 bases). CDR3 length equals 15 residues. The V end lost 3 bases, the J end lost 4 bases, and 17 bases lay between the germline ends. The germline gives CDR1 DFQATT, CDR2 SNEGSKA (reference sequence). DNA of the CDR3: TGCAGTGCTAGGAATCGAGCGGTTGGAGCAGATACGCAGTATTTT. This sequence encodes CSARNRAVGADTQYF.

This clonotype was seen only a few times. The rearrangement uses TRBV15 and TRBJ2-7; 9 bases line up with TRBD1. This CDR3 region has 15 residues. CDR1 and CDR2 from the germline V gene are LNHNV and YYDKDF (reference sequence). V was pared by 5 bases and J by 0 bases, with 5 bases of the junction left unmatched. DNA for the CDR3: TGTGCCACCAGCGGAGGGACAGGGCTCTCCTACGAGCAGTACTTC. It encodes CATSGGTGLSYEQYF.

This clonotype appeared a few times. Here the CDR3 reads CASSSKGAREAFF. The DNA for the CDR3 is TGTGCCAGCAGCTCTAAGGGGGCGCGTGAAGCTTTCTTT. The chain has TRBV7-2 and TRBJ1-1; 7 nucleotides match TRBD1. The junction had 6 bases not matched to a gene; V was cut back by 4 bases and J by 7 bases. CDR1 SGHTA and CDR2 FQGNSA come from the germline V gene. This CDR3 spans 13 amino acids. The full variable domain, with the rest looked up from reference TRBV7-2 and TRBJ1-1, is GAGVSQSPSNKVTEKGKDVELRCDPISGHTALYWYRQSLGQGLEFLIYFQGNSAPDKSGLPSDRFSAERTGGSVSTLTIQRTQQEDSAVYLCASSSKGAREAFFGQGTRLTVV.

The chain joins TRBV7-8 to TRBJ1-6, with D possibly TRBD1 on 6 matching bases. The CDR3 length is 15 residues. V gave up 1 base and J gave up 10 bases, with 14 bases separating them. Per germline, CDR1 SGHVS and CDR2 FQNEAQ. The CDR3 spells CASSLGVPGESPLHF. CDR3 DNA sequence: TGTGCCAGCAGCTTAGGGGTTCCAGGGGAATCACCCCTCCACTTT.

This clonotype has a handful of counts. The chain carries TRBV5-1 and TRBJ2-1, with TRBD1 matching 7 bases. The germline V gene encodes CDR1 SGHRS and CDR2 YFSETQ. The CDR3 sequence is 19 residues long. V shed 4 bases and J 0 bases; nucleotides not matched to a gene: 16. The chain's CDR3 is CASSQPGQPFEGSYNEQFF. CDR3 DNA sequence: TGCGCCAGCAGCCAACCGGGACAGCCGTTTGAAGGCTCCTACAATGAGCAGTTCTTC.

The sample holds a few counts of this clonotype. DNA for the CDR3: TGCAGTGCTAGAGTTGACGGTACCTTCTATGAGCAGTTCTTC. Its translation is CSARVDGTFYEQFF. The genes are TRBV20-1 and TRBJ2-1; D gene ambiguous. CDR3 length: 14 amino acids. Trimming shortened V by 1 base and J by 8 bases, and 15 bases separated the two germline ends. Germline CDR1 is DFQATT and CDR2 is SNEGSKA (reference sequence).

The genes are TRBV7-2 and TRBJ2-1; D perhaps matches TRBD2 (5 bases). The germline V and J ends were trimmed by 8 bases and 15 bases, with 17 bases remaining between them. From germline, CDR1 is SGHTA and CDR2 FQGNSA. This CDR3 comprises 11 residues. In DNA, the CDR3 is TGTGCCAGCCGTCAAGTTCGAGGGCTGTTCTTC. It specifies CASRQVRGLFF.

The rearrangement links TRBV24-1 to TRBJ1-5, with 7 bases aligning to TRBD1. CDR1 KGHDR and CDR2 SFDVKD come from the germline V gene. This CDR3 has 15 residues. The V and J ends lost 4 bases and 1 base, in that order; junction bases with no gene match: 3. Written as DNA, the CDR3 is TGTGCCACCAGTGAGAACAGGGGCAGCAATCAGCCCCAGCATTTT. Translation: CATSENRGSNQPQHF.

The genes are TRBV7-6 and TRBJ2-1, with 8 bases fitting TRBD2. Trimming took 5 bases from V and 7 from J; bases not matched to a gene: 13. This CDR3 spans 16 amino acids. In germline, CDR1 is SGHVS, CDR2 FNYEAQ. The CDR3 protein is CASSPGFARGVNEQFF. The CDR3 coding sequence is TGTGCCAGCAGCCCAGGCTTCGCGCGGGGGGTTAATGAGCAGTTCTTC.